This T cell receptor (beta chain) was captured by sequencing in a study of T cells after yellow fever vaccination. Overall study results and limits: The study found a weaker secondary response that peaked faster, day 5 versus 15. FACS-sorted repertoires could contain abundant clonotypes contaminating from the bulk population.

The CDR3 length is 13 residues. Between the trimmed V and J ends, which lost 2 bases and 6 bases, there was a span of 9 bases. From germline, CDR1 is MNHEY and CDR2 SVGAGI. Comment on this clonotype: Its antigen is not identified.

TCRdb recomputed calls from the 5' RACE reads with MiXCR, one row per CDR3 protein. This table has 250,000 to 400,000 distinct CDR3 sequences, approximately 4% appearing once. This specimen was PBMCs, taken 5 days after the yellow fever booster vaccination. The chain uses TRBV6-5 and TRBJ2-3; D not certain. The receptor comes from a man aged 18 to 30 who received the YFV17D yellow fever vaccine. CDR3 sequence (DNA): TGTGCCAGCAGTTACGCCGGTCGGGATACGCAGTATTTT. Translated, it gives CASSYAGRDTQYF.